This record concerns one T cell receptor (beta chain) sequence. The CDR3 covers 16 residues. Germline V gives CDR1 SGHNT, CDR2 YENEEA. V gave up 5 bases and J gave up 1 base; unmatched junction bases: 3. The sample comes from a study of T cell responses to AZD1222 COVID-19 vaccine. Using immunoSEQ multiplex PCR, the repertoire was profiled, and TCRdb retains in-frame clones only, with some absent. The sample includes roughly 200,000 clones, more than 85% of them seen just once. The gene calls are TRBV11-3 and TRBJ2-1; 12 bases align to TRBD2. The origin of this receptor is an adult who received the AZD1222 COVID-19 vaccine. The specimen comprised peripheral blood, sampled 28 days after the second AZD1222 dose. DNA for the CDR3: TGTGCCAGCAGCGAGGGACTAGCGGGTTCCTACAATGAGCAGTTCTTC. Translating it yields CASSEGLAGSYNEQFF.